These 16 T cell receptor beta chains came from one sample sequenced in a study of blood T cell repertoires in COVID-19. Profiling relied on immunoSEQ multiplex PCR, and the TCRdb table lists in-frame clones only, not all of them. The repertoire has some 310,000 clones, 85% to 90% of them found once; the top ten carry 2.9%. Sequenced material: peripheral blood. Receptors originate from a woman in her twenties or thirties with COVID-19, enrolled during active disease.

V is TRBV7-9 and J is TRBJ2-1; 7 bases map to TRBD1. The CDR3 is 15 residues long. The V gene end was trimmed by 3 bases and the J gene end by 10 bases; junction bases not matched to a gene: 12. Per germline, CDR1 SEHNR and CDR2 FQNEAQ (reference sequence). The CDR3 bases are TGTGCCAGCAGCTTGCGTTTACAGGGGATAACGGAGCAGTTCTTC. Translation gives CASSLRLQGITEQFF.

This chain uses TRBV27 with TRBJ1-5; TRBD1 aligns across 7 bases. The germline V gene has CDR1 MNHEY and CDR2 SMNVEV (reference sequence). With V trimmed by 5 bases and J by 7 bases, 11 bases remained unmatched. CDR3 length: 15 residues. The CDR3 DNA follows: TGTGCCAGCAGTGGCCGACAGGGTCAAGGGCAGCCCCAGCATTTT. This codes for CASSGRQGQGQPQHF.

The chain couples TRBV28 to TRBJ2-5, with 7 positions matching TRBD1. Germline V gene sequence: CDR1 MDHEN, CDR2 SYDVKM. This CDR3 has 14 amino acids. The junction had 4 bases not matched to a gene; V was cut back by 5 bases and J by 1 base. CDR3 coding DNA: TGTGCCAGCAGTCCGGGACAGTCCCAAGAGACCCAGTACTTC. Translated: CASSPGQSQETQYF.

The table lists this clone with a count of one. This chain joins TRBV5-4 and TRBJ1-6, with D uncertain. Between the trimmed V and J ends, which lost 0 bases and 5 bases, there was a span of 9 bases. Germline V gene lookup returns CDR1 SGHNT and CDR2 YYREEE (reference sequence). There are 15 residues in the CDR3. The DNA of the CDR3 is TGTGCCAGCAGCTTGGCCGGGGTGAATAATTCACCCCTCCACTTT. Protein sequence: CASSLAGVNNSPLHF.

The J gene is TRBJ2-2, the V gene TRBV4-1; 8 bases are shared with TRBD1. CDR3 length equals 15 residues. The V and J ends lost 4 bases and 1 base, in that order; junction bases with no gene match: 2. CDR1 MGHRA and CDR2 YSYEKL come from the germline V gene. CDR3 residues: CASSPGQGNTGELFF. CDR3 coding DNA: TGCGCCAGCAGCCCTGGACAGGGGAACACCGGGGAGCTGTTTTTT.

V gene TRBV19 combines with J gene TRBJ2-2, with 8 bases identical to TRBD1. The CDR3 length is 15 residues. CDR1 and CDR2 from the germline V gene are LNHDA and SQIVND (reference sequence). The ends lost 6 bases at V and 4 bases at J; junction bases unmatched: 7. The CDR3 DNA reads as TGTGCCAGTAGCTGGGGGACAGGTACCACCGGGGAGCTGTTTTTT. This translates into CASSWGTGTTGELFF.

This clone was counted between two and nine times. The rearrangement links TRBV10-3 to TRBJ1-2; possible D gene TRBD1, 6 bases. With 3 bases removed from V and 8 bases from J, the gap between germline ends came to 16 bases. The length of the CDR3 is 14 residues. The germline V gene encodes CDR1 ENHRY and CDR2 SYGVKD. The CDR3 DNA sequence: TGTGCCATCAGTGAACCAGGGGATACAATCGGCTACACCTTC. This translates into CAISEPGDTIGYTF.

This chain uses TRBV7-9 with TRBJ1-1; D possibly corresponds to TRBD1 (6 bases). V was shortened by 5 bases and J by 0 bases, with 10 bases between the two germline ends. The germline gives CDR1 SEHNR, CDR2 FQNEAQ (reference sequence). The CDR3 length is 14 residues. The CDR3 reads CASSRQALNTEAFF. Here the CDR3 DNA reads TGTGCCAGCAGCCGACAGGCTTTGAACACTGAAGCTTTCTTT.

The V call is TRBV29-1, the J call TRBJ2-7; 7 positions match TRBD1. The CDR3 is 12 amino acids. CDR1 is SQVTM and CDR2 is ANQGSEA in the germline V gene. The V and J ends lost 6 bases and 2 bases, in that order; junction bases with no gene match: 4. Written as DNA, the CDR3 is TGCAGCGTCCGCAGGGGGACCTACGAGCAGTACTTC. This codes for CSVRRGTYEQYF.

V is TRBV7-8 and J is TRBJ1-2, with D perhaps TRBD1 (5 bases). The CDR3 is 14 amino acids. CDR1 SGHVS and CDR2 FQNEAQ come from the germline V gene. Trimming shortened V by 1 base and J by 2 bases, and 8 bases separated the two germline ends. The CDR3 spells CASSLDQGNYGYTF. The CDR3 nucleotides are TGTGCCAGCAGCTTAGATCAGGGCAACTATGGCTACACCTTC.

V and J are TRBV4-1 and TRBJ2-7; D remains ambiguous. CDR1 and CDR2 from the germline V gene are MGHRA and YSYEKL. V lost 2 bases to trimming and J lost 6 bases, with 23 bases between them. CDR3 length: 17 amino acids. The CDR3 bases are TGCGCCAGCAGCCAAAACGACTTTTGGTCGTCTATCAGCGAGCAGTACTTC. Amino acids: CASSQNDFWSSISEQYF.

The chain employs TRBV29-1 and TRBJ2-3, with 7 bases identical to TRBD1. Losses at the gene ends were 7 bases for V and 2 bases for J; bases not matched to a gene: 12. CDR1 is SQVTM, CDR2 ANQGSEA, per germline. The CDR3 has 15 residues. CDR3 loop: CSARKGGQHTDTQYF. The DNA for the CDR3 is TGCAGCGCTAGGAAAGGGGGACAGCACACAGATACGCAGTATTTT.

This clone was observed many times. CDR3 coding DNA: TGTGCCAGCAGCAACTATCCAGGGGCCGCTGGAAACACCATATATTTT. Translation: CASSNYPGAAGNTIYF. The chain uses TRBV7-2 and TRBJ1-3, with D tentatively TRBD1 (6 bases). The CDR3 covers 16 residues. The germline V gene has CDR1 SGHTA and CDR2 FQGNSA. The V end was cut by 5 bases, the J end by 2 bases, with 16 bases between.

The gene calls are TRBV19 and TRBJ2-5, with D perhaps TRBD1 (5 bases). The CDR3 runs 13 residues. In germline, CDR1 is LNHDA, CDR2 SQIVND (reference sequence). V was clipped by 7 bases and J by 2 bases, with 11 bases between them. CDR3 residues: CASTATAQETQYF. In DNA, the CDR3 is TGTGCCAGTACCGCGACAGCACAAGAGACCCAGTACTTC.

The CDR3 DNA sequence: TGTGCCAGCAGTTTATCGTACAGGGGGAGGGGGCAAGAGACCCAGTACTTC. Its translation: CASSLSYRGRGQETQYF. V and J are TRBV27 and TRBJ2-5; possibly TRBD1 for D (8 bases). The CDR3 covers 17 residues. V was shortened by 0 bases and J by 2 bases, with 16 bases between the two germline ends. Germline V CDR1 and CDR2: MNHEY, SMNVEV (reference sequence).

The CDR3 is CASSPMLERSSGNTIYF. Here the CDR3 DNA reads TGTGCCAGCTCACCAATGTTGGAGAGGAGCTCTGGAAACACCATATATTTT. The V and J genes are TRBV18 and TRBJ1-3; D is undetermined. This CDR3 comprises 17 residues. Trimming removed 2 bases from V and 0 bases from J, with 14 bases in between. Germline V gene sequence: CDR1 KGHSH, CDR2 LQKENI.